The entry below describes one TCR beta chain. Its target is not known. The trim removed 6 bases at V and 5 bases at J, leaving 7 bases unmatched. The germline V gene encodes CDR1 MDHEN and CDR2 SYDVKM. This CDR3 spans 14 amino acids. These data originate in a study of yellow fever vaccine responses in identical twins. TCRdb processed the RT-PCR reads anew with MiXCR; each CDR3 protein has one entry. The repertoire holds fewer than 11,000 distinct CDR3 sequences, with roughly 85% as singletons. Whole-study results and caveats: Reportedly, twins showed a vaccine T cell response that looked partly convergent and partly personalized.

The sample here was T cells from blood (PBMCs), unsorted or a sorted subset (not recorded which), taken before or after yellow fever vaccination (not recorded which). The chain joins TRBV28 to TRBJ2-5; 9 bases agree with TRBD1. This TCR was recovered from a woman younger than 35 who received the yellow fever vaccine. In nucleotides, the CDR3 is TGTGCCAGCAGACAGGGACAGGGAACGGAGACCCAGTACTTC. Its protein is CASRQGQGTETQYF.